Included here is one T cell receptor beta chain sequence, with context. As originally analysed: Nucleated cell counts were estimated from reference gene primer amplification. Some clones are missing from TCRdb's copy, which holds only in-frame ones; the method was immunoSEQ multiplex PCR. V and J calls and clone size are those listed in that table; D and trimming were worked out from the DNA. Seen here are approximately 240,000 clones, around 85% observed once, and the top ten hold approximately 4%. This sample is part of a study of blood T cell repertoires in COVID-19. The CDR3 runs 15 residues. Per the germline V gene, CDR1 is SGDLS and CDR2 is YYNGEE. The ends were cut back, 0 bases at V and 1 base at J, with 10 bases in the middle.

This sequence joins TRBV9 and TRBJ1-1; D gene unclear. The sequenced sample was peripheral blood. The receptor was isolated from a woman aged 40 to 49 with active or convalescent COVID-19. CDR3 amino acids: CASSVERGKNTEAFF. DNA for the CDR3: TGTGCCAGCAGCGTAGAACGGGGAAAGAACACTGAAGCTTTCTTT.